This T cell receptor (beta chain) was recovered during a study of blood T cell repertoires in COVID-19. Turning to the study itself: Sites across the United States, Italy and Spain contributed samples from acute and convalescent COVID-19.

The germline V gene encodes CDR1 SGHRS and CDR2 YFSETQ. Trimming cost V 0 bases and J 7 bases, with 10 bases left between them. This CDR3 comprises 13 residues. As originally analysed: The authors estimated nucleated cell counts from reference gene primer amplification. The repertoire was sequenced with immunoSEQ multiplex PCR; TCRdb's copy has only in-frame clones and lacks some. V, J and clone size were drawn from that table, and D and trimming were deduced from the DNA. The sample lists approximately 100,000 clones, approximately 82% occurring once. The rearrangement links TRBV5-1 to TRBJ1-1; D is unclear. The source material was peripheral blood. The clonotype was recovered from a woman of 80 years or more with active or convalescent COVID-19. CDR3 sequence: CASSLATAFEAFF. For the CDR3, the DNA is TGCGCCAGCAGCTTGGCCACCGCGTTTGAAGCTTTCTTT.